Each of the 6 T cell receptor beta chains below was sequenced from the same sample in a study of T cells expressing NK-cell markers. No DNA is given; TCRdb re-called the 5' RACE reads and lists each CDR3 protein once. This sample's table has about 440,000 distinct CDR3 sequences. Sequenced material: blood T cells: a sorted CD56 or NKG2C T cell subset, CD4+ or CD8+ T cells, or bulk PBMC T cells (not recorded which). Receptors were obtained from a woman aged 18-70 years in good health.

The CDR3 here is CASSTKGTYEQYF. The chain combines TRBV5-4 with TRBJ2-7; TCRdb reports TRBD1, a call that lacks DNA to check it against. There are 13 residues in the CDR3. Looked up from germline, CDR1 is SGHNT and CDR2 is YYREEE (reference sequence).

This chain connects TRBV27 to TRBJ2-7; TCRdb gives TRBD2 as the D gene, but with no DNA this cannot be confirmed. Germline assignment: CDR1 MNHEY and CDR2 SMNVEV (reference sequence). CDR3 length: 14 amino acids. The CDR3: CASSLSAGTYEQYF.

V usage is TRBV7-8 and J usage is TRBJ1-1; the D call of TRBD1 rests on TCRdb alone, since no DNA is present to check it. The CDR3 is 15 residues long. CDR1 SGHVS and CDR2 FQNEAQ come from the germline V gene. CDR3 protein: CASSFNYRVNTEAFF.

The chain recombines TRBV19 with TRBJ1-5. The length of the CDR3 is 11 residues. Germline V lookup: CDR1 LNHDA, CDR2 SQIVND (reference sequence). This CDR3 reads CATGPFQPQHF.

The V call is TRBV7-2, the J call TRBJ1-5; TCRdb names TRBD1, which stays unverified in the absence of DNA. This CDR3 has 15 residues. Germline V CDR1 and CDR2: SGHTA, FQGNSA. The CDR3 reads CASSLDRGLGQPQHF.

The V and J genes are TRBV6-1 and TRBJ1-2; as DNA is missing, the TRBD1 call by TCRdb cannot be tested. The CDR3 totals 15 residues. The V gene's germline CDR1 is MNHNS and CDR2 SASEGT. CDR3: CASRPDRGTNYGYTF.